One and the same sample provided the 15 T cell receptor beta chains below, sequenced in a study of Ad26.COV2.S vaccination and SARS-CoV-2 variants. Profiling relied on immunoSEQ multiplex PCR, and the TCRdb table lists in-frame clones only, not all of them. This sample yields 300,000 to 400,000 clones, of which about 90% are seen a single time; roughly 3.9% belongs to the top ten. The sequenced sample was peripheral blood, obtained after recovery from COVID-19. Every receptor here comes from a human donor who had recovered from COVID-19.

The V call is TRBV11-2, the J call TRBJ1-2; TRBD1 might be the D (5 bases). The CDR3 extends over 15 amino acids. Trimming shortened V by 5 bases and J by 0 bases, and 13 bases separated the two germline ends. Germline lookup yields CDR1 SGHAT and CDR2 FQNNGV. The CDR3 DNA reads TGTGCCAGCAGCAGACCACAGGCTACTAACTATGGCTACACCTTC. It translates to CASSRPQATNYGYTF.

The rearrangement links TRBV7-2 to TRBJ1-1; 9 bases match TRBD1. J was trimmed by 4 bases and V by 3 bases; bases with no gene match: 3. The CDR3 is 14 residues long. CDR1 is SGHTA, CDR2 FQGNSA, per germline. For the CDR3, the DNA is TGTGCCAGCAGCTTGGTGACAGGGGGCACTGAAGCTTTCTTT. Encoded protein: CASSLVTGGTEAFF.

V is TRBV4-3 and J is TRBJ2-2; D gene unclear. Germline CDR1 is LGHNA and CDR2 is YSLEER. V was pared by 0 bases and J by 7 bases, with 6 bases between. This CDR3 is 13 amino acids long. The CDR3 loop reads CASSQEGNGELFF. The CDR3 coding sequence is TGCGCCAGCAGCCAAGAGGGAAACGGGGAGCTGTTTTTT.

The rearrangement uses TRBV5-5 and TRBJ2-3, with 12 bases identical to TRBD1. The junction had 6 bases not matched to a gene; V was cut back by 3 bases and J by 4 bases. CDR3 length: 16 amino acids. CDR1 is SGHKS and CDR2 is YYEKEE in the germline V gene (reference sequence). The CDR3 nucleotides are TGTGCCAGCAGCTCAGCCGGGACAGGGGGCCCAGATACGCAGTATTTT. Translated, it gives CASSSAGTGGPDTQYF.

The chain couples TRBV19 to TRBJ2-1; no reliable D call. The CDR3 spans 14 residues. CDR1 LNHDA and CDR2 SQIVND come from the germline V gene (reference sequence). V lost 4 bases and J lost 7, with 14 bases in between. The CDR3: CASSNRNGRNEQFF. Written as DNA, the CDR3 is TGTGCCAGTAGTAACCGTAATGGAAGGAATGAGCAGTTCTTC. Filled out from reference TRBV19 and TRBJ2-1, the complete variable domain reads DGGITQSPKYLFRKEGQNVTLSCEQNLNHDAMYWYRQDPGQGLRLIYYSQIVNDFQKGDIAEGYSVSREKKESFPLTVTSAQKNPTAFYLCASSNRNGRNEQFFGPGTRLTVL.

The CDR3 reads CASSSSGGPSYEQYF. The CDR3 bases are TGTGCCAGCAGCTCGAGCGGGGGGCCCTCCTACGAGCAGTACTTC. This sequence joins TRBV5-4 and TRBJ2-7, with 9 bases matching TRBD2. The CDR3 contains 15 residues. The V and J ends lost 3 bases and 0 bases, in that order; junction bases with no gene match: 4. Per the germline V gene, CDR1 is SGHNT and CDR2 is YYREEE (reference sequence).

The V gene is TRBV5-8, the J gene TRBJ1-5, with D perhaps matching TRBD1 (5 bases). Between the trimmed V and J ends, which lost 4 bases and 7 bases, there was a span of 12 bases. In germline, CDR1 is SGHTS, CDR2 YDEGEE. This CDR3 contains 13 residues. CDR3 amino acids: CASSPRQFQPQHF. CDR3 nucleotide sequence: TGTGCCAGCAGCCCGAGACAGTTCCAGCCCCAGCATTTT.

The CDR3 loop is CASSPRQGRLNYGYTF. CDR3 DNA: TGTGCCAGCAGCCCACGACAGGGCCGATTGAACTATGGCTACACCTTC. This rearrangement joins TRBV9 to TRBJ1-2, with 7 bases that match TRBD1. V lost 4 bases to trimming and J lost 2 bases; unmatched junction nucleotides: 11. The CDR3 runs 16 residues. Germline V gene data show CDR1 as SGDLS and CDR2 as YYNGEE. The whole variable domain, filled in from reference TRBV9 and TRBJ1-2, reads DSGVTQTPKHLITATGQRVTLRCSPRSGDLSVYWYQQSLDQGLQFLIQYYNGEERAKGNILERFSAQQFPDLHSELNLSSLELGDSALYFCASSPRQGRLNYGYTFGSGTRLTVV.

The gene calls are TRBV18 and TRBJ2-5, with TRBD1 matching 11 bases. CDR1 KGHSH and CDR2 LQKENI come from the germline V gene. The CDR3 spans 14 residues. Trimming took 6 bases from V and 10 from J; bases not matched to a gene: 10. In DNA form, the CDR3 reads TGTGCCAGCTCTCACTCCGGGACAGGGGGGATCCAGTACTTC. It yields the protein CASSHSGTGGIQYF.

The CDR3: CASSLWGQGYTF. CDR3 nucleotides: TGTGCCAGCAGCTTGTGGGGGCAAGGCTACACCTTC. The chain has TRBV7-2 and TRBJ1-2, with a tentative D call TRBD1 (6 bases). The V and J ends lost 3 bases and 8 bases respectively, with 10 bases between them. The CDR3 runs to 12 residues. Germline values: CDR1 SGHTA, CDR2 FQGNSA.

The chain carries TRBV5-6 and TRBJ2-2, with 8 bases that match TRBD1. Unmatched junction bases numbered 4, after V lost 4 bases and J lost 2 bases. Germline assignment: CDR1 SGHDT and CDR2 YYEEEE. CDR3 length equals 15 residues. The CDR3 DNA follows: TGTGCCAGCAGCCTAGGGACAGGAAACACCGGGGAGCTGTTTTTT. This codes for CASSLGTGNTGELFF.

The rearrangement links TRBV29-1 to TRBJ2-1, with 8 bases identical to TRBD2. The length of the CDR3 is 13 residues. CDR1 is SQVTM and CDR2 is ANQGSEA in the germline V gene. V was clipped by 4 bases and J by 7 bases; unmatched bases: 6. This CDR3 reads CSVASGGPNEQFF. The CDR3 region has the DNA TGCAGCGTTGCGAGCGGGGGCCCTAATGAGCAGTTCTTC.

This rearrangement joins TRBV2 to TRBJ1-1, with D unclear. The germline V and J ends were trimmed by 3 bases and 6 bases, with 11 bases remaining between them. The CDR3 consists of 13 residues. Germline V gives CDR1 SNHLY, CDR2 FYNNEI. The CDR3 loop is CASSEEWNSEAFF. CDR3 sequence (DNA): TGTGCCAGCAGTGAGGAGTGGAATTCTGAAGCTTTCTTT.

This chain joins TRBV7-6 and TRBJ1-3, with D hard to call. Germline V gene sequence: CDR1 SGHVS, CDR2 FNYEAQ. Trimming took 3 bases from V and 0 from J, leaving 9 bases between them. The CDR3 length is 15 residues. Written as DNA, the CDR3 is TGTGCCAGCAGCTTCGGAACAGACTCTGGAAACACCATATATTTT. Amino acid sequence: CASSFGTDSGNTIYF.

The chain carries TRBV6-6 and TRBJ1-5; TRBD1 aligns across 7 bases. The V and J ends lost 10 bases and 0 bases, in that order; junction bases with no gene match: 9. Germline V gene sequence: CDR1 MNHNY, CDR2 SVGAGI (reference sequence). This CDR3 has 15 residues. The CDR3 DNA follows: TGTGCCACGGACAGGTTTTTATATAGCAATCAGCCCCAGCATTTT. The encoded protein is CATDRFLYSNQPQHF.